The 18 T cell receptor beta chains presented below share a single source sample, sequenced in a study of technical replicates of blood from a few donors. The assay was immunoSEQ multiplex PCR, and TCRdb's table has in-frame clones only and misses some. The data hold 84,000 or so clones, with about 95% observed a single time. The sequenced material came from T cells isolated from PBMCs. These receptors came from a human donor in good health.

J is TRBJ2-1 and V is TRBV10-3, with D possibly matching TRBD1 (6 bases). This CDR3 is built from 11 residues. Germline CDR1 is ENHRY and CDR2 is SYGVKD. The V gene lost 5 bases and the J gene lost 10 bases, with 9 bases spanning the gap. CDR3 region: CAISSRGEQFF. DNA for the CDR3: TGTGCCATCAGTAGTAGGGGGGAGCAGTTCTTC.

The J gene is TRBJ2-1, the V gene TRBV25-1; 7 nucleotides agree with TRBD1. The germline V gene encodes CDR1 MGHDK and CDR2 SYGVNS. V trimming: 7 bases; J trimming: 0 bases; junction bases outside the gene matches: 9. The CDR3 extends over 16 amino acids. CDR3 protein: CASTDRAHPSYNEQFF. The CDR3 coding sequence is TGTGCCAGCACCGACAGGGCCCATCCCTCCTACAATGAGCAGTTCTTC.

The V and J genes are TRBV27 and TRBJ2-7; D may be TRBD2 (5 bases). Germline V gene sequence: CDR1 MNHEY, CDR2 SMNVEV (reference sequence). This CDR3 region has 13 residues. The V end lost 10 bases, the J end lost 3 bases, and 16 bases lay between the germline ends. The CDR3 region is CAIARGSNYEQYF. The CDR3, as DNA: TGTGCCATCGCTAGAGGGTCCAACTACGAGCAGTACTTC.

The V gene is TRBV19, the J gene TRBJ2-5; TRBD2 agrees at 11 bases. The V gene's germline CDR1 is LNHDA and CDR2 SQIVND (reference sequence). The CDR3 runs 13 residues. The trim removed 5 bases at V and 5 bases at J, leaving 1 base unmatched. The CDR3 bases are TGTGCCAGTAGTGTAGCGGGAGGGGAGACCCAGTACTTC. Protein: CASSVAGGETQYF.

V is TRBV27 and J is TRBJ1-2; a weak D match, TRBD1 (5 bases). This CDR3 contains 13 residues. The germline V and J ends were trimmed by 4 bases and 4 bases, with 10 bases remaining between them. CDR1 and CDR2 (germline): MNHEY, SMNVEV (reference sequence). The CDR3 reads CASSSGTFYGYTF. In DNA form, the CDR3 reads TGTGCCAGCAGTTCAGGGACTTTCTATGGCTACACCTTC.

This clone showed up just a few times. The chain couples TRBV5-6 to TRBJ1-5; D is unresolved. The germline V gene has CDR1 SGHDT and CDR2 YYEEEE. The CDR3 covers 14 residues. V gave up 1 base and J gave up 3 bases, with 8 bases separating them. The chain's CDR3 is CASSLSPNNQPQHF. The CDR3 region has the DNA TGTGCCAGCAGCTTGAGTCCTAACAATCAGCCCCAGCATTTT.

This chain joins TRBV19 and TRBJ2-3; D gene uncertain. V was cut by 5 bases and J by 6 bases, with 9 bases left in between. The CDR3 is made up of 12 amino acids. Germline V gene sequence: CDR1 LNHDA, CDR2 SQIVND (reference sequence). This CDR3 reads CASSFLLDTQYF. The CDR3 DNA follows: TGTGCCAGTAGTTTCTTACTTGATACGCAGTATTTT. Filled out from reference TRBV19 and TRBJ2-3, the complete variable domain reads DGGITQSPKYLFRKEGQNVTLSCEQNLNHDAMYWYRQDPGQGLRLIYYSQIVNDFQKGDIAEGYSVSREKKESFPLTVTSAQKNPTAFYLCASSFLLDTQYFGPGTRLTVL.

The rearrangement links TRBV6-4 to TRBJ2-1, with 8 bases fitting TRBD2. The CDR3 sequence is 15 residues long. V lost 3 bases and J lost 6; bases outside the gene matches: 7. CDR1 and CDR2 from the germline V gene are MRHNA and SNTAGT. CDR3: CASSEAAGEINEQFF. CDR3 nucleotides: TGTGCCAGCAGTGAGGCAGCGGGAGAAATCAATGAGCAGTTCTTC.

The chain carries TRBV28 and TRBJ2-1; the match to TRBD2 covers 11 bases. The CDR3 runs 19 residues. Germline CDR1 reads MDHEN; CDR2 reads SYDVKM. The V gene end was trimmed by 2 bases and the J gene end by 5 bases; junction bases not matched to a gene: 14. The CDR3 DNA reads TGTGCCAGCAGTTTAGCTACTAGCGGGAGAGTAGAGGTCAACAATGAGCAGTTCTTC. It codes for CASSLATSGRVEVNNEQFF.

The gene calls are TRBV7-6 and TRBJ2-7; 8 positions agree with TRBD1. The J segment lost 3 bases and the V segment lost 5 bases, leaving 6 bases of the junction unmatched. The CDR3 extends over 14 amino acids. Germline loops: CDR1 SGHVS, CDR2 FNYEAQ. CDR3 loop: CASSPGQGNYEQYF. DNA of the CDR3: TGTGCCAGCAGCCCCGGACAGGGTAACTACGAGCAGTACTTC.

V is TRBV7-9 and J is TRBJ1-2, with TRBD1 matching 8 bases. From germline, CDR1 is SEHNR and CDR2 FQNEAQ (reference sequence). There are 12 residues in the CDR3. V shed 5 bases and J 8 bases; nucleotides not matched to a gene: 4. The CDR3, as DNA: TGTGCCAGCAGCGGACAGGGCCAAGGCTACACCTTC. Protein: CASSGQGQGYTF.

V is TRBV29-1 and J is TRBJ2-7, with unresolved D. The germline gives CDR1 SQVTM, CDR2 ANQGSEA. Trimming took 6 bases from V and 3 from J, leaving 12 bases between them. The CDR3 extends over 12 amino acids. CDR3 amino acids: CSVRIDFYEQYF. The DNA for the CDR3 is TGCAGCGTAAGAATAGACTTCTACGAGCAGTACTTC.

This clone appeared a single time. The rearrangement joins TRBV5-6 to TRBJ1-5, with D perhaps TRBD1 (5 bases). Germline loops: CDR1 SGHDT, CDR2 YYEEEE. There are 16 residues in the CDR3. V was shortened by 2 bases and J by 3 bases, with 15 bases between the two germline ends. This CDR3 is CASSLRRPGLNQPQHF. Here the CDR3 DNA reads TGTGCCAGCAGCTTACGACGTCCGGGACTCAATCAGCCCCAGCATTTT.

This chain connects TRBV6-1 to TRBJ2-6, with D possibly matching TRBD1 (5 bases). CDR3 length: 16 residues. CDR1 and CDR2 (germline): MNHNS, SASEGT. V was shortened by 3 bases and J by 4 bases, with 13 bases between the two germline ends. This CDR3 is CASSELVGQGANVLTF. The CDR3 coding sequence is TGTGCCAGCAGTGAGTTGGTGGGGCAAGGGGCCAACGTCCTGACTTTC.

V and J are TRBV29-1 and TRBJ2-7; TRBD1 aligns across 10 bases. The CDR3 contains 13 residues. CDR1 SQVTM and CDR2 ANQGSEA come from the germline V gene. Trimming cost V 8 bases and J 3 bases; bases outside gene matches: 7. CDR3 sequence: CSCGQGVLYEQYF. In DNA form, the CDR3 reads TGCAGCTGCGGACAGGGGGTCCTCTACGAGCAGTACTTC.

This clone was recorded only once. The chain is built from TRBV2 and TRBJ2-7; 7 bases align to TRBD2. Germline CDR1 SNHLY, CDR2 FYNNEI. The CDR3 has 14 amino acids. V lost 2 bases, J lost 6 bases, and 7 bases stayed unmatched. The CDR3 region is CASSETSREGEQYF. In DNA, the CDR3 is TGTGCCAGCAGTGAAACATCCAGGGAGGGCGAGCAGTACTTC.

The rearrangement uses TRBV5-1 and TRBJ2-7, with TRBD2 identical over 7 bases. Germline CDR1 reads SGHRS; CDR2 reads YFSETQ. The CDR3 contains 17 residues. Germline trimming cut 4 bases from V and 2 bases from J; bases unmatched to any gene: 15. The CDR3 nucleotides are TGCGCCAGCAGCCCAGGACTAGTCGCCACGTCACCCTACGAGCAGTACTTC. Translating gives CASSPGLVATSPYEQYF.

The chain has TRBV2 and TRBJ2-2, with D possibly matching TRBD2 (5 bases). Trimming stripped 3 bases from V and 4 bases from J, with 12 bases between. Germline CDR1 and CDR2: SNHLY and FYNNEI. The CDR3 loop spans 15 amino acids. The DNA for the CDR3 is TGTGCCAGCAGTGAGGAGGAGTCGGGCACCGGGGAGCTGTTTTTT. This encodes CASSEEESGTGELFF.